The 5 T cell receptor beta chains below come from one sample, sequenced in a study of CD8 T cells in Susac syndrome. Reverse transcription of roughly 0.5 to 1 ug RNA used random hexamers. MiXCR was run by TCRdb on the immunoSEQ multiplex PCR reads, yielding one entry per CDR3 protein. The data show 150,000 to 200,000 distinct CDR3 sequences, with approximately 94% seen just once and more than 0.095% held by the top ten. Sequencing was done on a sample of CD4+ T cells from PBMCs. The receptors here all came from a human donor with Susac syndrome.

J is TRBJ2-5 and V is TRBV3-1; 11 bases agree with TRBD2. The CDR3 runs to 16 residues. V gave up 1 base and J gave up 5 bases; unmatched junction bases: 6. Germline V CDR1 and CDR2: LGHDT, YNNKEL (reference sequence). CDR3 DNA sequence: TGTGCCAGCAGCCAAGCCCTAGCGGGGGGTCTGGAGACCCAGTACTTC. Protein product: CASSQALAGGLETQYF.

The chain is built from TRBV5-8 and TRBJ1-5, with D possibly being TRBD1 (5 bases). CDR1 is SGHTS and CDR2 is YDEGEE in the germline V gene. Trimming took 4 bases from V and 1 from J, leaving 18 bases between them. The CDR3 has 17 amino acids. CDR3 in amino acids: CASSRDARVDSNQPQHF. CDR3 sequence (DNA): TGTGCCAGCAGCCGGGACGCTCGGGTGGACAGCAATCAGCCCCAGCATTTT.

CDR3 nucleotides: TGCAGTGCTAGAGAATTCCAAGGAAACACCATATATTTT. Translation: CSAREFQGNTIYF. The chain is built from TRBV20-1 and TRBJ1-3; D not resolved. The CDR3 is made up of 13 amino acids. Trimming cost V 0 bases and J 4 bases, with 7 bases left between them. Germline assignment: CDR1 DFQATT and CDR2 SNEGSKA (reference sequence).

The chain employs TRBV11-2 and TRBJ2-1; D tentatively reads TRBD1 or TRBD2 (5 bases each). V lost 5 bases, J lost 9 bases, and 14 bases lay in between. Per germline, CDR1 SGHAT and CDR2 FQNNGV. The CDR3 consists of 13 residues. CDR3: CASSRRDGAEQFF. The CDR3 bases are TGTGCCAGCAGCCGCCGGGACGGGGCTGAGCAGTTCTTC.

This clonotype is a singleton in its sample. The V and J genes are TRBV3-1 and TRBJ2-3, with a possible D match to TRBD2 (7 bases). Trimming removed 5 bases at V and 5 bases at J, with 23 bases between. The germline V gene has CDR1 LGHDT and CDR2 YNNKEL (reference sequence). The CDR3 sequence is 17 residues long. CDR3 loop: CASSNLGGGLLGDTQYF. DNA of the CDR3: TGTGCCAGCAGCAATTTGGGGGGGGGCCTACTTGGAGATACGCAGTATTTT.